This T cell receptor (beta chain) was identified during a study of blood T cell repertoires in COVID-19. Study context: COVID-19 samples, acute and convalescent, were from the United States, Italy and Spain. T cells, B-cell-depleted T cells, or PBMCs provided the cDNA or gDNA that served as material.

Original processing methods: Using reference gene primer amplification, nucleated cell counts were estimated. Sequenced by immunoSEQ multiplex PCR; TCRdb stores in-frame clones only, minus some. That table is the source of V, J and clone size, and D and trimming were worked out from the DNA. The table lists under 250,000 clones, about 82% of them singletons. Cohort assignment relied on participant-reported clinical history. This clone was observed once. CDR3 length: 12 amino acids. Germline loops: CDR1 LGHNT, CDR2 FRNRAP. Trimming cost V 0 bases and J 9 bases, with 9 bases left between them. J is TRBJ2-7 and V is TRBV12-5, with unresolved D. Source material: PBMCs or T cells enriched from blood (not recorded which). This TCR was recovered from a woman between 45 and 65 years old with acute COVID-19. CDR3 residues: CASGLVEEGQYF. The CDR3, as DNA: TGTGCTAGTGGTTTGGTAGAGGAAGGGCAGTACTTC. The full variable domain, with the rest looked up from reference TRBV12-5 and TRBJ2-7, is DARVTQTPRHKVTEMGQEVTMRCQPILGHNTVFWYRQTMMQGLELLAYFRNRAPLDDSGMPKDRFSAEMPDATLATLKIQPSEPRDSAVYFCASGLVEEGQYFGPGTRLTVT.